This entry lists 8 T cell receptor beta chains sequenced from one sample in a study of graft-versus-host responses after intestinal transplantation. Assay: immunoSEQ multiplex PCR; the TCRdb copy retains only in-frame clones and omits some. In the table there are approximately 37,000 clones, approximately 95% of which are singletons. The sample here was PBMCs, taken less than 750 days after intestinal transplantation. These receptors were taken from a human patient who received an intestinal transplant, so some T cells may come from the graft donor.

V is TRBV18 and J is TRBJ2-5, with a possible D match to TRBD1 (6 bases). The CDR3 is 13 amino acids. The V gene lost 6 bases and the J gene lost 1 base, with 9 bases spanning the gap. Germline V lookup: CDR1 KGHSH, CDR2 LQKENI. The CDR3 DNA reads TGTGCCAGCTCCAAGGACAGCCAAGAGACCCAGTACTTC. This gives the protein CASSKDSQETQYF.

The rearrangement links TRBV9 to TRBJ2-3; 9 positions match TRBD2. The CDR3 length is 14 residues. Germline-derived CDR1 and CDR2 are SGDLS and YYNGEE. With 4 bases clipped from V and 5 bases from J, the junction kept 5 bases outside the gene matches. The CDR3 nucleotides read TGTGCCAGCAGCACAACTAGCGGGCTAGATACGCAGTATTTT. Protein product: CASSTTSGLDTQYF.

This chain links TRBV4-1 with TRBJ1-6, with 7 bases identical to TRBD1. The germline V gene has CDR1 MGHRA and CDR2 YSYEKL. The CDR3 loop spans 15 amino acids. V lost 3 bases to trimming and J lost 7 bases; unmatched junction nucleotides: 6. The CDR3 reads CASSQTGTANSPLHF. The DNA of the CDR3 is TGCGCCAGCAGCCAGACCGGGACAGCAAATTCACCCCTCCACTTT.

CDR3 sequence (DNA): TGCGCCAGCGGTCGACTAGCGGGGTACAATGAGCAGTTCTTC. It yields the protein CASGRLAGYNEQFF. The chain carries TRBV4-1 and TRBJ2-1; 11 nucleotides align to TRBD2. The length of the CDR3 is 14 residues. Germline values: CDR1 MGHRA, CDR2 YSYEKL. The trim removed 8 bases at V and 4 bases at J, leaving 4 bases unmatched.

A single count supports this clone. The gene calls are TRBV6-6 and TRBJ2-1; D is ambiguous. Germline V gene data show CDR1 as MNHNY and CDR2 as SVGAGI (reference sequence). Trimming left V 6 bases short and J 3 bases short, with 6 bases between. The CDR3 is 12 residues long. The CDR3, as DNA: TGTGCCAGCAGCTCAGGCTACAATGAGCAGTTCTTC. The encoded protein is CASSSGYNEQFF.

In DNA, the CDR3 is TGTGCCAGCAGCTGGGCTACAGCGGGAAAAACAGATACGCAGTATTTT. The encoded protein is CASSWATAGKTDTQYF. The chain couples TRBV5-6 to TRBJ2-3, with TRBD2 matching over 7 bases. V gave up 3 bases and J gave up 3 bases; unmatched junction bases: 10. Germline V gene sequence: CDR1 SGHDT, CDR2 YYEEEE. The CDR3 length is 16 residues.

The genes are TRBV11-2 and TRBJ1-1, with no clear D. The V gene lost 4 bases and the J gene lost 1 base, with 19 bases spanning the gap. This CDR3 is 17 amino acids long. Germline lookup yields CDR1 SGHAT and CDR2 FQNNGV. CDR3 in DNA: TGTGCCAGCAGCTCGACGTCCAGAGGGTTAAGGAACACTGAAGCTTTCTTT. Protein: CASSSTSRGLRNTEAFF.

This chain joins TRBV9 and TRBJ2-3; the D gene is possibly TRBD2 (6 bases). This CDR3 region has 16 residues. Trimming cost V 0 bases and J 4 bases, with 15 bases left between them. CDR1 SGDLS and CDR2 YYNGEE come from the germline V gene. The CDR3 DNA reads as TGTGCCAGCAGCGTAGAGTGGAGGGCGACCCCAGATACGCAGTATTTT. It yields the protein CASSVEWRATPDTQYF.